Listed below are T cell receptor beta chains from one sample, sequenced in a study of T cell responses to AZD1222 COVID-19 vaccine. Some clones are missing from TCRdb's copy, which holds only in-frame ones; the method was immunoSEQ multiplex PCR. The sample lists over 100,000 clones; approximately 89% were seen once. Sequencing was performed on peripheral blood, taken on day 0 of AZD1222 vaccination. Every receptor here comes from an adult in good health. Each CDR3 is given with its conserved first and last residue. A D gene is named only where the DNA matches it firmly. Clone size is not always given. Where it is, it says once, few, many or a class for expanded clones.

D,length,size,V,J,DNA,CDR3
TRBD2,15,-,TRBV11-2,TRBJ2-3,TGTGCCAGCAGCACCTTCCGGGGGAGGGCGGATACGCAGTATTTT,CASSTFRGRADTQYF
-,14,-,TRBV5-4,TRBJ1-1,TGTGCCAGCAGCTTGGAAGGGGGGAACACTGAAGCTTTCTTT,CASSLEGGNTEAFF
TRBD1,14,-,TRBV2,TRBJ1-1,TGTGCCAGCAGCCCGGGGACAGAGAACACTGAAGCTTTCTTT,CASSPGTENTEAFF
-,15,-,TRBV6-1,TRBJ2-7,TGTGCCAGCAGTGAACGGAGTCAGGGGCCCCACGAGCAGTACTTC,CASSERSQGPHEQYF
TRBD1,16,-,TRBV14,TRBJ1-4,TGTGCCAGCAGCCACCTACAGGGGGCGCGGAATGAAAAACTGTTTTTT,CASSHLQGARNEKLFF
TRBD1,15,-,TRBV18,TRBJ2-1,TGTGCCAGCTCCCAGAATCAGGGGGATAGCAATGAGCAGTTCTTC,CASSQNQGDSNEQFF
TRBD1,13,-,TRBV7-2,TRBJ1-1,TGTGCCAGCAGCTTCCAGGGGGCGGCTGAAGCTTTCTTT,CASSFQGAAEAFF
TRBD1,13,-,TRBV6-6,TRBJ2-7,TGTGCCAGCAGTGGGACAGGGGGCCACGAGCAGTACTTC,CASSGTGGHEQYF
-,13,-,TRBV12-3/TRBV12-4,TRBJ1-2,TGTGCCAGCCGCACTTCGGTCAACTATGGCTACACCTTC,CASRTSVNYGYTF
TRBD1,16,-,TRBV10-3,TRBJ1-2,TGTGCCATCAGCCCGGGACAGGGAGGAGGTAACTATGGCTACACCTTC,CAISPGQGGGNYGYTF
TRBD1,13,-,TRBV6-5,TRBJ1-2,TGTGCCAGCAGCCGTGGACAGGGCTATGGCTACACCTTC,CASSRGQGYGYTF
-,16,-,TRBV10-3,TRBJ2-3,TGTGCCATCGGAGGGGGGCTAGCGAAATCCACAGATACGCAGTATTTT,CAIGGGLAKSTDTQYF
-,17,-,TRBV5-1,TRBJ2-3,TGCGCCAGCAGCCTGGGTACGGAGTATTTTAGCACAGATACGCAGTATTTT,CASSLGTEYFSTDTQYF
TRBD1,13,-,TRBV5-1,TRBJ1-1,TGCGCCAGCAGCTCTGACAGGGGGCGTGAAGCTTTCTTT,CASSSDRGREAFF
-,14,few,TRBV19,TRBJ1-2,TGTGCCAGTAGTCCCCCCCGGGGGCTCGATGGCTACACCTTC,CASSPPRGLDGYTF
-,14,-,TRBV19,TRBJ1-2,TGTGCCAGTAGTATATTATCAGGGGCTCTTGGCTACACCTTC,CASSILSGALGYTF
-,15,-,TRBV2,TRBJ2-7,TGTGCCAGCAGTGAGGGACTTGGCGGAGAGTACGAGCAGTACTTC,CASSEGLGGEYEQYF
-,14,once,TRBV11-2,TRBJ1-5,TGTGCCAGCGCCAACCACAGGACGAATCAGCCCCAGCATTTT,CASANHRTNQPQHF
TRBD2,16,-,TRBV6-6,TRBJ2-3,TGTGCCAGCAGGCCGATGACTAGCGGGTCACGAGATACGCAGTATTTT,CASRPMTSGSRDTQYF
TRBD1,13,-,TRBV6-5,TRBJ1-1,TGTGCCAGCCTGGGACAGGTGGGGACTGAAGCTTTCTTT,CASLGQVGTEAFF
TRBD2,16,-,TRBV6-5,TRBJ2-3,TGTGCCAGCAGTTTCCTAACTAGCGGGGGTGCAGATACGCAGTATTTT,CASSFLTSGGADTQYF
-,17,-,TRBV14,TRBJ1-3,TGTGCCAGCAGCCAAGTAATCGGGGCTCTCTCTGGAAACACCATATATTTT,CASSQVIGALSGNTIYF
-,17,once,TRBV7-2,TRBJ1-4,TGTGCCAGCAGCTTGGACTCCAATTTAGGAACTAATGAAAAACTGTTTTTT,CASSLDSNLGTNEKLFF
TRBD1,15,-,TRBV18,TRBJ1-2,TGTGCCAGCTCACCGTTGGGACAGGCAGGAGATGGCTACACCTTC,CASSPLGQAGDGYTF
-,13,-,TRBV12-3/TRBV12-4,TRBJ1-1,TGTGCCAGCAGTTTAACGCGGGACACTGAAGCTTTCTTT,CASSLTRDTEAFF
TRBD1,12,-,TRBV29-1,TRBJ2-7,TGCAGCGTTACCGGGACAGCTGGCGAGCAGTACTTC,CSVTGTAGEQYF
-,15,-,TRBV5-6,TRBJ2-7,TGTGCCAGCAGCCCCTCGGGTCTTGTTAGGAACGAGCAGTACTTC,CASSPSGLVRNEQYF
-,14,-,TRBV7-9,TRBJ1-5,TGTGCCAGCAGCTTAGTTGGAGAGCCTCAGCCCCAGCATTTT,CASSLVGEPQPQHF
-,12,once,TRBV4-2,TRBJ1-4,TGTGCCAGCAGCCAAGATTACCAGGGCCAGTTTTTT,CASSQDYQGQFF
-,12,-,TRBV2,TRBJ1-3,TGTGCCAGCAAGGCAGGGGGAAACACCATATATTTT,CASKAGGNTIYF
-,14,once,TRBV5-6,TRBJ2-1,TGTGCCAGCACCCGAGGGGGGGCTGACAATGAGCAGTTCTTC,CASTRGGADNEQFF
-,16,-,TRBV6-2/TRBV6-3,TRBJ2-2,TGTGCCAGCAGTTACACGGGGAACGCGAACACCGGGGAGCTGTTTTTT,CASSYTGNANTGELFF
-,14,-,TRBV28,TRBJ1-3,TGTGCCAGCGGCGGGGGGATCGGGAGAAACACCATATATTTT,CASGGGIGRNTIYF
TRBD1,18,-,TRBV5-1,TRBJ1-2,TGCGCCAGCAGCAGGGGGGCAGGGGGCCTCTCTCCTCCCTATGGCTACACCTTC,CASSRGAGGLSPPYGYTF
-,14,-,TRBV2,TRBJ1-1,TGTGCCAGCAGAACGGGGGCGGGGTGGTCTGAAGCTTTCTTT,CASRTGAGWSEAFF
TRBD2,16,-,TRBV18,TRBJ2-5,TGTGCCAGCTCACGCCCCAGCGGGGGGCCCCAAGAGACCCAGTACTTC,CASSRPSGGPQETQYF
TRBD1,15,-,TRBV24-1,TRBJ1-3,TGTGCCACCAGTGACACCGGGACAGCTGGAAACACCATATATTTT,CATSDTGTAGNTIYF
-,14,once,TRBV30,TRBJ1-2,TGTGCCTGGAGTGTCTGGGTTGGGAACTATGGCTACACCTTC,CAWSVWVGNYGYTF
-,14,few,TRBV18,TRBJ2-5,TGTGCCAGCTCACCTCTCGGGGTACAAGAGACCCAGTACTTC,CASSPLGVQETQYF
-,16,once,TRBV9,TRBJ2-2,TGTGCCAGCAGCCCACGTAGCAGACTTAACACCGGGGAGCTGTTTTTT,CASSPRSRLNTGELFF
TRBD2,18,-,TRBV5-6,TRBJ2-7,TGTGCCAGCAGCTTGGATTTACTAGCGAACACTATCCTCTACGAGCAGTACTTC,CASSLDLLANTILYEQYF
TRBD1,19,-,TRBV7-8,TRBJ1-6,TGTGCCAGCAGCCTCCGGGACAGACCCCCGAGCTCCTATAATTCACCCCTCCACTTT,CASSLRDRPPSSYNSPLHF
TRBD1,14,-,TRBV5-1,TRBJ2-7,TGCGCCAGCAGCTTGGGACAGGGGGCGGACGAGCAGTACTTC,CASSLGQGADEQYF
TRBD1,16,-,TRBV10-3,TRBJ1-2,TGTGCCATCAGTGAGTCCGGGACAGGGGCCGGGTATGGCTACACCTTC,CAISESGTGAGYGYTF
-,15,once,TRBV5-1,TRBJ2-7,TGCGCCAGCAGCTTGGTGGCCCAGGGCTATCGCGAGCAGTACTTC,CASSLVAQGYREQYF
-,16,-,TRBV15,TRBJ1-4,TGTGCCACCAGCAGACTTGACATCTCCCGGGATGAAAAACTGTTTTTT,CATSRLDISRDEKLFF
-,13,-,TRBV9,TRBJ1-2,TGTGCCAGCAGTGGGGGGAACGCCTATGGCTACACCTTC,CASSGGNAYGYTF
-,17,-,TRBV4-2,TRBJ1-3,TGTGCCAGCAGCCAAGCAACCACCGGGGGCTCTGGAAACACCATATATTTT,CASSQATTGGSGNTIYF
-,14,-,TRBV10-3,TRBJ2-4,TGTGCCATCAGTCCTACAGGGAACGAAAACATTCAGTACTTC,CAISPTGNENIQYF
-,13,few,TRBV3-1/TRBV3-2,TRBJ2-3,TGTGCCAGCGGGCGGGGAATCACAGATACGCAGTATTTT,CASGRGITDTQYF
-,15,once,TRBV5-1,TRBJ1-3,TGCGCCAGCAGCGCGGACCTCGGCTCTGGAAACACCATATATTTT,CASSADLGSGNTIYF
-,14,-,TRBV7-2,TRBJ2-5,TGTGCCAGCAGCTTAGGGGGTTATCTAGAGACCCAGTACTTC,CASSLGGYLETQYF
-,14,once,TRBV5-4,TRBJ1-5,TGTGCCAGCAGCTTTGGGGGAAGCAATCAGCCCCAGCATTTT,CASSFGGSNQPQHF
-,15,-,TRBV9,TRBJ2-1,TGTGCCAGCAGCGTAACTTCCGGCACCTACAATGAGCAGTTCTTC,CASSVTSGTYNEQFF
TRBD2,16,-,TRBV30,TRBJ2-5,TGTGCCTGGAACGTAGCGGGGGGCAAAAAGCAAGAGACCCAGTACTTC,CAWNVAGGKKQETQYF
-,15,-,TRBV4-3,TRBJ1-2,TGCGCCAGCAGCAACAACTTGCAGGGAAACTATGGCTACACCTTC,CASSNNLQGNYGYTF